A single sample is the source of the 17 T cell receptor beta chains below, sequenced in a study of CD8 T cells in Susac syndrome. When the RNA was reverse transcribed, random hexamers were used with an input of 0.5 to 1 ug. TCRdb reanalysed the immunoSEQ multiplex PCR reads using MiXCR and keeps one entry per CDR3 protein. Of over 100,000 distinct CDR3 sequences listed, 90% to 95% are singletons. Sample: CD8+ T cells from PBMCs. These receptors were collected from a human donor with Susac syndrome.

This sequence joins TRBV27 and TRBJ1-4; 7 positions agree with TRBD1. Germline-derived CDR1 and CDR2 are MNHEY and SMNVEV (reference sequence). This CDR3 has 15 amino acids. V shed 5 bases, J shed 4 bases, and the junction held 7 bases outside the gene matches. The CDR3: CASSQTTGINEKLFF. Written as DNA, the CDR3 is TGTGCCAGCAGTCAAACGACAGGGATTAATGAAAAACTGTTTTTT.

The chain couples TRBV15 to TRBJ2-7; 10 nucleotides align to TRBD1. Germline CDR1 and CDR2: LNHNV and YYDKDF (reference sequence). V dropped 4 bases and J dropped 3; count of bases not matched to a gene: 3. The CDR3 extends over 14 amino acids. For the CDR3, the DNA is TGTGCCACCAGCAAAAGGGACAGGGGCTACGAGCAGTACTTC. Encoded protein: CATSKRDRGYEQYF.

The rearrangement joins TRBV12-3 or TRBV12-4 to TRBJ2-2; 7 positions match TRBD1. The CDR3 runs 15 residues. Unmatched junction bases numbered 7, after V lost 5 bases and J lost 4 bases. DNA of the CDR3: TGTGCCAGCAGTCGAGGACAGGCGATCACCGGGGAGCTGTTTTTT. This sequence encodes CASSRGQAITGELFF.

The CDR3 reads CASSHLGQGLQETQYF. The DNA of the CDR3 is TGTGCCAGCAGTCACCTCGGACAGGGCCTCCAAGAGACCCAGTACTTC. The chain couples TRBV12-3 or TRBV12-4 to TRBJ2-5; 8 nucleotides agree with TRBD1. V was clipped by 5 bases and J by 1 base; unmatched bases: 9. CDR3 length equals 16 residues.

In this sample, this clonotype turned up once. The genes are TRBV10-3 and TRBJ2-1, with TRBD2 matching 14 bases. CDR3 size: 15 residues. CDR1 is ENHRY and CDR2 is SYGVKD in the germline V gene. V lost 10 bases and J lost 7; bases outside the gene matches: 9. The CDR3 spells CATRTSGGPGNEQFF. The CDR3 DNA is TGTGCCACCCGGACTAGCGGGGGGCCGGGGAATGAGCAGTTCTTC.

The V gene is TRBV30, the J gene TRBJ2-7; 9 bases are a match to TRBD1. This CDR3 has 13 amino acids. The V gene end was trimmed by 3 bases and the J gene end by 5 bases; junction bases not matched to a gene: 5. Germline V gene sequence: CDR1 GTSNPN, CDR2 SVGIG (reference sequence). The chain's CDR3 is CAWSVTGGNEQYF. Written as DNA, the CDR3 is TGTGCCTGGAGCGTGACAGGGGGTAACGAGCAGTACTTC.

The rearrangement joins TRBV7-9 to TRBJ1-2, with D unclear. With 1 base removed from V and 2 bases from J, the gap between germline ends came to 8 bases. The germline V gene has CDR1 SEHNR and CDR2 FQNEAQ (reference sequence). The CDR3 is 14 residues long. The CDR3 sequence: CASSLVALNYGYTF. CDR3 in DNA: TGTGCCAGCAGCTTAGTGGCCTTAAACTATGGCTACACCTTC.

CDR3 sequence (DNA): TGCAGTGCTAGAGGCGGGGAAACAGGGGAGGTGACTGAAGCTTTCTTT. This codes for CSARGGETGEVTEAFF. The chain couples TRBV20-1 to TRBJ1-1; TRBD1 matches at 7 bases. The ends lost 1 base at V and 5 bases at J; junction bases unmatched: 13. Germline V gene sequence: CDR1 DFQATT, CDR2 SNEGSKA (reference sequence). The CDR3 loop spans 16 amino acids.

The chain couples TRBV5-6 to TRBJ2-1; D might be TRBD1 (6 bases). Trimming shortened V by 3 bases and J by 10 bases, and 14 bases separated the two germline ends. The germline V gene encodes CDR1 SGHDT and CDR2 YYEEEE. The CDR3 loop spans 13 amino acids. The CDR3 DNA sequence: TGTGCCAGCAGCTCCGGCAGGGGCCACGAGCAGTTCTTC. It translates to CASSSGRGHEQFF. Together with reference TRBV5-6 and TRBJ2-1, the CDR3 gives the full variable domain: DAGVTQSPTHLIKTRGQQVTLRCSPKSGHDTVSWYQQALGQGPQFIFQYYEEEERQRGNFPDRFSGHQFPNYSSELNVNALLLGDSALYLCASSSGRGHEQFFGPGTRLTVL.

The V call is TRBV27, the J call TRBJ1-1, with D possibly TRBD1 on 6 matching bases. The V gene lost 10 bases and the J gene lost 1 base, with 13 bases spanning the gap. The CDR3 spans 13 residues. CDR1 MNHEY and CDR2 SMNVEV come from the germline V gene (reference sequence). As DNA, the CDR3 is TGTGCCACCACGGGGGCGCCGAACACTGAAGCTTTCTTT. Translation gives CATTGAPNTEAFF.

This clonotype was counted between two and nine times. The junction departs from germline at one end; a sequencing error may be responsible. The chain couples TRBV23-1 to TRBJ2-1; D unclear. TRBV23-1 is an ORF for which the function is uncertain. The CDR3 covers 10 residues. The CDR3, as DNA: TGTGCCAGCAGCCACAATGAGCAGTTCTTC. Protein sequence: CASSHNEQFF.

V gene TRBV6-5 combines with J gene TRBJ2-1, with 11 bases lining up with TRBD2. V trimming: 4 bases; J trimming: 7 bases; junction bases outside the gene matches: 9. CDR3 size: 16 residues. Germline V lookup: CDR1 MNHEY, CDR2 SVGAGI. CDR3 in DNA: TGTGCCAGCAGTTCAATAGCGGGGGGGTTGATTAATGAGCAGTTCTTC. Its protein product is CASSSIAGGLINEQFF.

The chain carries TRBV7-7 and TRBJ2-5; D is unresolved. The germline V gene encodes CDR1 SSHAT and CDR2 FNYEAQ (reference sequence). The CDR3 contains 13 residues. V was shortened by 2 bases and J by 2 bases, with 6 bases between the two germline ends. CDR3: CASSLNQQETQYF. Written as DNA, the CDR3 is TGTGCCAGCAGCTTAAATCAGCAAGAGACCCAGTACTTC.

The rearrangement links TRBV3-1 to TRBJ2-7; D is possibly TRBD1 or TRBD2 (5 bases each). CDR1 and CDR2 (germline): LGHDT, YNNKEL (reference sequence). V lost 1 base and J lost 4, with 17 bases in between. CDR3 length: 16 residues. CDR3 sequence: CASSQVAAGGRYEQYF. The CDR3 nucleotides are TGTGCCAGCAGCCAAGTGGCGGCTGGGGGACGATACGAGCAGTACTTC.

The rearrangement uses TRBV12-3 or TRBV12-4 and TRBJ1-1, with 9 bases identical to TRBD1. J gave up 9 bases and V 7 bases, and 3 bases lay outside the gene matches. This CDR3 is 11 amino acids long. Here the CDR3 reads CASIGTGKAFF. For the CDR3, the DNA is TGTGCCAGCATCGGGACAGGGAAAGCTTTCTTT.

The rearrangement links TRBV9 to TRBJ2-7; 7 bases fit TRBD1. From germline, CDR1 is SGDLS and CDR2 YYNGEE. This CDR3 is built from 14 residues. Trimming removed 4 bases from V and 2 bases from J; junction bases left unmatched: 6. The CDR3 DNA reads as TGTGCCAGCAGCTCCCCGGGACAGCCCTACGAGCAGTACTTC. Amino acid sequence: CASSSPGQPYEQYF.

The rearrangement uses TRBV29-1 and TRBJ2-5; D might be TRBD1 or TRBD2, each matching 5 bases. Germline loops: CDR1 SQVTM, CDR2 ANQGSEA. This CDR3 has 16 amino acids. V lost 4 bases and J lost 1, with 19 bases in between. The CDR3 bases are TGCAGCGTTGGAGGGGCAGCCCCGAAACCCCAAGAGACCCAGTACTTC. It encodes CSVGGAAPKPQETQYF. The full variable domain, in which reference TRBV29-1 and TRBJ2-5 provide the parts outside the CDR3, is SAVISQKPSRDICQRGTSLTIQCQVDSQVTMMFWYRQQPGQSLTLIATANQGSEATYESGFVIDKFPISRPNLTFSTLTVSNMSPEDSSIYLCSVGGAAPKPQETQYFGPGTRLLVL.